This T cell receptor beta chain was recorded in a study of CXCR3-negative and CXCR3-positive naive CD8 T cells. Each CD8+ T cell subset was flow-sorted in triplicate. Every sort contained some 300,000 cells. CD45RO-CCR7+CD27+CD95- characterized naive CD8+ T cells. The TRB cDNA libraries were prepared by 5' RACE with UMI labels. From its re-call of the 5' RACE reads, TCRdb lists each CDR3 protein once, without DNA. This sample's table reports about 98,000 distinct CDR3 sequences. The CDR3 sequence is 13 residues long. Per the germline V gene, CDR1 is SGDLS and CDR2 is YYNGEE. General study findings and limits: TRB CDR3s of CXCR3-positive naive cells were more hydrophobic than those of CXCR3-negative naive cells. TRB CDR3 properties served as the basis for inferring TCR strength, and surface CD5 was comparable between naive subsets.

In regard to this clonotype: Antigen unknown.

This TCR was recovered from a human donor in good health. Some clones in this sample may be carry-over from other donors' samples. V usage is TRBV9 and J usage is TRBJ2-3. Sequences were obtained from naive CXCR3+ CD8+ T cells from blood. Subset meaning: CD45RO-CCR7+CD27+CD95- naive CD8+ T cells expressing CXCR3 (TNR3+). CDR3 protein: CASSVLETDTQYF.